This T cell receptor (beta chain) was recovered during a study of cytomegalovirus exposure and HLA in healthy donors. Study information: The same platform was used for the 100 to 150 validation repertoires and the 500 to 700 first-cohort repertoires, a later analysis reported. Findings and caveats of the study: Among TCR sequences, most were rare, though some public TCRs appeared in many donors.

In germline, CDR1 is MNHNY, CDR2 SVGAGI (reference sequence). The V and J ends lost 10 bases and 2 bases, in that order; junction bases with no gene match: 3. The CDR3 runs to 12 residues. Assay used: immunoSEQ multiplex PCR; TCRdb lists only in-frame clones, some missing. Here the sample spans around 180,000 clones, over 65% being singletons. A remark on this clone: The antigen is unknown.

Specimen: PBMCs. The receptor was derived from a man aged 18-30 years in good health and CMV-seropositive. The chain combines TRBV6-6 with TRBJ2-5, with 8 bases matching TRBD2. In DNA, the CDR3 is TGTGCCACCGGGGGGGGTCAAGAGACCCAGTACTTC. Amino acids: CATGGGQETQYF.